This passage covers 7 T cell receptor beta chains from one sample sequenced in a study of OX40 agonist ivuxolimab in advanced cancers. Measured with immunoSEQ multiplex PCR; TCRdb has only the in-frame clones, and not every one. The table records tens of thousands of clones, around 80% of them present only once. The source was CD4+ or CD8+ T cells sorted from blood, collected in a trial of the OX40 agonist ivuxolimab. The receptors originated from an adult with an advanced solid tumor such as melanoma, head and neck, liver or kidney cancer.

The J gene is TRBJ1-3, the V gene TRBV7-9; perhaps TRBD1 as D (5 bases). Trimming took off 2 bases at V and 0 bases at J, with 11 bases between the two ends. The CDR3 extends over 16 amino acids. The germline V gene encodes CDR1 SEHNR and CDR2 FQNEAQ (reference sequence). CDR3 bases: TGTGCCAGCAGCTTAACGGGGGGGTCCTCTGGAAACACCATATATTTT. This gives the protein CASSLTGGSSGNTIYF. The full variable domain, in which reference TRBV7-9 and TRBJ1-3 provide the parts outside the CDR3, is DTGVSQNPRHKITKRGQNVTFRCDPISEHNRLYWYRQTLGQGPEFLTYFQNEAQLEKSRLLSDRFSAERPKGSFSTLEIQRTEQGDSAMYLCASSLTGGSSGNTIYFGEGSWLTVV.

To note about this clone: This same CDR3 is encoded by further DNA sequences in the sample. The chain recombines TRBV7-2 with TRBJ2-7; D is unresolved. Trimming left V 4 bases short and J 2 bases short, with 3 bases between. This CDR3 has 11 amino acids. Germline V gene data show CDR1 as SGHTA and CDR2 as FQGNSA. CDR3 in amino acids: CASSSAYEQYF. The DNA of the CDR3 is TGTGCCAGCAGCTCTGCCTACGAGCAGTACTTC.

This clone was seen once. The J gene is TRBJ1-2, the V gene TRBV20-1; D is ambiguous. Germline V CDR1 and CDR2: DFQATT, SNEGSKA (reference sequence). Trimming took 2 bases from V and 1 from J, leaving 2 bases between them. The CDR3 has 11 amino acids. DNA for the CDR3: TGCAGTGCTAGATTTAACTATGGCTACACCTTC. Residues: CSARFNYGYTF.

This chain joins TRBV9 and TRBJ2-5; 9 bases align to TRBD1. The CDR3 spans 15 residues. V lost 5 bases and J lost 5; bases outside the gene matches: 10. CDR1 and CDR2 (germline): SGDLS, YYNGEE. The CDR3 nucleotides read TGTGCCAGCAGGGATTCACAGGGGGCGCAGGAGACCCAGTACTTC. It encodes CASRDSQGAQETQYF.

The chain joins TRBV7-9 to TRBJ2-2; 8 bases match TRBD1. The trim removed 8 bases at V and 5 bases at J, leaving 10 bases unmatched. The germline CDR1 and CDR2 sequences are SEHNR and FQNEAQ (reference sequence). The CDR3 extends over 15 amino acids. CDR3 sequence (DNA): TGTGCCAGCCCGGACAGGGCGTTGAGGACCGGGGAGCTGTTTTTT. Translated, it gives CASPDRALRTGELFF.

This clone turned up a few times. The V and J genes are TRBV10-2 and TRBJ2-7, with D perhaps TRBD2 (5 bases). Germline CDR1 is WSHSY and CDR2 is SAAADI. There are 11 residues in the CDR3. V was cut by 8 bases and J by 6 bases, with 11 bases left in between. In DNA form, the CDR3 reads TGCGCCAGCGAGGGAAGACGCGAGCAGTACTTC. It translates to CASEGRREQYF.

The chain combines TRBV9 with TRBJ2-3, with a possible D match to TRBD2 (5 bases). This CDR3 is built from 15 residues. Trimming removed 7 bases at V and 4 bases at J, with 19 bases between. Germline CDR1 is SGDLS and CDR2 is YYNGEE. The DNA of the CDR3 is TGTGCCAGCTCTCTGGCCCCCACTAGTTCAGATACGCAGTATTTT. Translated: CASSLAPTSSDTQYF.